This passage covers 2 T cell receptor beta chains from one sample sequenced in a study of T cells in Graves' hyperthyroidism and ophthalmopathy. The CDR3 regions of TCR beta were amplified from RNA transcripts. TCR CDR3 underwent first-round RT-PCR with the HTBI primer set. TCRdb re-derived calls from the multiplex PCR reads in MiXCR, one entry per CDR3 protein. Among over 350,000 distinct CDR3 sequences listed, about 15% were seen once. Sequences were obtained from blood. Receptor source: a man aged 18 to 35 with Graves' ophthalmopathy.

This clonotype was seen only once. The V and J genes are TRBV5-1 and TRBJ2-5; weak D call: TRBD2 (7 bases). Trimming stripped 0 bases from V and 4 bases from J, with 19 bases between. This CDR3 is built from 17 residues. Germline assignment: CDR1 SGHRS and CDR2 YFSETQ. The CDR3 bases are TGCGCCAGCAGCTTGGCCATTTTTACGGGGGGCGGAGAGACCCAGTACTTC. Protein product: CASSLAIFTGGGETQYF.

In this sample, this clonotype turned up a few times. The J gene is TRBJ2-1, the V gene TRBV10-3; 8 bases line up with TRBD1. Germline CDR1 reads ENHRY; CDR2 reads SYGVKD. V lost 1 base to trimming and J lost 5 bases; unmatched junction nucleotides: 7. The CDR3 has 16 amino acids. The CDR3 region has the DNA TGTGCCATCAGTGAGTATGGCAGGGGGCTGGACAATGAGCAGTTCTTC. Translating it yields CAISEYGRGLDNEQFF.